A selection of T cell receptor beta chains follows, all from one sample in a study of neurological immune-mediated disorders. A single record per CDR3 protein comes from TCRdb applying MiXCR to the 5' RACE reads. The table has around 51,000 distinct CDR3 sequences, about 13% seen once. Sequencing input: PBMCs. All receptors come from a male donor with HTLV-1-associated myelopathy (HAM/TSP). The CDR3 runs from the conserved cysteine through the conserved F or W. D genes are given only for firm matches. A row's size may be missing; if present it is once, few, many or a size class.

v_call: TRBV5-1; j_call: TRBJ1-2; d_call: TRBD1; clone_size: many; cdr3_nt: TGCGCCAGCAGCTGGACAGGGAGGGATGGCTACACCTTC; cdr3_aa: CASSWTGRDGYTF
v_call: TRBV3-1; j_call: TRBJ2-3; d_call: NA; clone_size: many; cdr3_nt: TGTGCCAGCAGCCCCGTCGGAGATACGCAGTATTTT; cdr3_aa: CASSPVGDTQYF
v_call: TRBV14; j_call: TRBJ2-7; d_call: NA; clone_size: many; cdr3_nt: TGTGCCAGCAGCCCTCCGCCCCCCTACGAGCAGTACTTC; cdr3_aa: CASSPPPPYEQYF
v_call: TRBV9; j_call: TRBJ1-4; d_call: NA; clone_size: NA; cdr3_nt: TGTGCCAGCAGCGTAAGGGGCGGCGGTGAAAAACTGTTTTTT; cdr3_aa: CASSVRGGGEKLFF
v_call: TRBV5-5; j_call: TRBJ1-2; d_call: TRBD1; clone_size: many; cdr3_nt: TGTGCCAGCAGCCTGACGACAGGGGCTAACTATGGCTACACCTTC; cdr3_aa: CASSLTTGANYGYTF
v_call: TRBV18; j_call: TRBJ2-3; d_call: NA; clone_size: NA; cdr3_nt: TGTGCCAGCTCACCCAGCATAACAGATACGCAGTATTTT; cdr3_aa: CASSPSITDTQYF
v_call: TRBV5-1; j_call: TRBJ2-3; d_call: NA; clone_size: many; cdr3_nt: TGCGCCAGCAGCCTCGGACAGACCACAGATACGCAGTATTTT; cdr3_aa: CASSLGQTTDTQYF
v_call: TRBV5-1; j_call: TRBJ2-3; d_call: NA; clone_size: many; cdr3_nt: TGCGCCAGCAGCTTGTACGGTTTAAATACGCAGTATTTT; cdr3_aa: CASSLYGLNTQYF
v_call: TRBV9; j_call: TRBJ2-1; d_call: TRBD2; clone_size: many; cdr3_nt: TGTGCCAGCAGCGTAACGGGGGGGCAATACAATGAGCAGTTCTTC; cdr3_aa: CASSVTGGQYNEQFF
v_call: TRBV7-2; j_call: TRBJ2-5; d_call: NA; clone_size: many; cdr3_nt: TGTGCCAGCGGATCGACTAGGATTGAGACCCAGTACTTC; cdr3_aa: CASGSTRIETQYF
v_call: TRBV7-3; j_call: TRBJ2-2; d_call: NA; clone_size: many; cdr3_nt: TGTGCCAGCAGCCCGAACTTAATCGGCGGGGAGCTGTTTTTT; cdr3_aa: CASSPNLIGGELFF
v_call: TRBV7-2; j_call: TRBJ2-1; d_call: TRBD2; clone_size: many; cdr3_nt: TGTGCCAGCAGCACTAGGACTAGCGGGGGGGCAAGTCGGTACAATGAGCAGTTCTTC; cdr3_aa: CASSTRTSGGASRYNEQFF
v_call: TRBV25-1; j_call: TRBJ1-5; d_call: NA; clone_size: many; cdr3_nt: TGTGCCAGCAGTGGGGCGAGGGTCGGTCAGCCCCAGCATTTT; cdr3_aa: CASSGARVGQPQHF
v_call: TRBV29-1; j_call: TRBJ1-1; d_call: NA; clone_size: many; cdr3_nt: TGCAGCGTTGAGGTCAGGGGTTGGACTGAAGCTTTCTTT; cdr3_aa: CSVEVRGWTEAFF
v_call: TRBV9; j_call: TRBJ1-4; d_call: NA; clone_size: many; cdr3_nt: TGTGCCAGCAGCGCAACCGGGACATATGAAAAACTGTTTTTT; cdr3_aa: CASSATGTYEKLFF
v_call: TRBV10-3; j_call: TRBJ2-7; d_call: TRBD1; clone_size: many; cdr3_nt: TGTGCCATCAGTGACCCCAGGGACAGCACCTACGAGCAGTACTTC; cdr3_aa: CAISDPRDSTYEQYF
v_call: TRBV15; j_call: TRBJ2-7; d_call: TRBD1; clone_size: many; cdr3_nt: TGTGCCACCAGCAAGAGACAGGGAGCCTACGAGCAGTACTTC; cdr3_aa: CATSKRQGAYEQYF
v_call: TRBV18; j_call: TRBJ1-2; d_call: NA; clone_size: many; cdr3_nt: TGTGCCAGCTCACCACCGAACCCCGACAGAGCTAACTATGGCTACACCTTC; cdr3_aa: CASSPPNPDRANYGYTF
v_call: TRBV7-9; j_call: TRBJ1-1; d_call: NA; clone_size: many; cdr3_nt: TGTGCCAGCAGCTTAGTCACGGGAGGTAACACTGAAGCTTTCTTT; cdr3_aa: CASSLVTGGNTEAFF
v_call: TRBV5-1; j_call: TRBJ2-5; d_call: TRBD1; clone_size: many; cdr3_nt: TGCGCCAGCAGCTTGGGGACAGGGGGCAAGGAGACCCAGTACTTC; cdr3_aa: CASSLGTGGKETQYF
v_call: TRBV20-1; j_call: TRBJ2-7; d_call: NA; clone_size: many; cdr3_nt: TGCAGTGCTAGCGGGAATTCCTACGAGCAGTACTTC; cdr3_aa: CSASGNSYEQYF
v_call: TRBV29-1; j_call: TRBJ2-6; d_call: NA; clone_size: many; cdr3_nt: TGCAGCGGGAGGGAAGCTGGGGCCAACGTCCTGACTTTC; cdr3_aa: CSGREAGANVLTF
v_call: TRBV5-1; j_call: TRBJ2-7; d_call: NA; clone_size: many; cdr3_nt: TGCGCCAGCAGCTTGGCGGAGAGCTCCTACGAGCAGTACTTC; cdr3_aa: CASSLAESSYEQYF
v_call: TRBV29-1; j_call: TRBJ2-1; d_call: NA; clone_size: medium-sized; cdr3_nt: TGCAGCGTTGCCCATCTTGAGCAGTTCTTC; cdr3_aa: CSVAHLEQFF
v_call: TRBV10-2; j_call: TRBJ2-3; d_call: NA; clone_size: many; cdr3_nt: TGCGCCAGCAGTGTCGTGGGAGATACGCAGTATTTT; cdr3_aa: CASSVVGDTQYF
v_call: TRBV18; j_call: TRBJ2-1; d_call: NA; clone_size: few; cdr3_nt: TGTGCCAGCTCACCAAGCAAGGGTTTCGGTGAGCAGTTCTTC; cdr3_aa: CASSPSKGFGEQFF
v_call: TRBV2; j_call: TRBJ2-6; d_call: TRBD1; clone_size: many; cdr3_nt: TGTGCCAGCACCATCCAGACAGGGGCAGGGGCCAACGTCCTGACTTTC; cdr3_aa: CASTIQTGAGANVLTF
v_call: TRBV5-1; j_call: TRBJ1-1; d_call: NA; clone_size: medium-sized; cdr3_nt: TGCGCCAGCAGCCGGAACCCGGAGCAGGGGTGGAACACTGAAGCTTTCTTT; cdr3_aa: CASSRNPEQGWNTEAFF
v_call: TRBV7-2; j_call: TRBJ2-5; d_call: NA; clone_size: many; cdr3_nt: TGTGCCAGCAGGCGGTGGGAGACCCAGTACTTC; cdr3_aa: CASRRWETQYF
v_call: TRBV7-2; j_call: TRBJ2-2; d_call: TRBD2; clone_size: many; cdr3_nt: TGTGCCAGCAGCTCCGGACTAGCGGGGGGGCCAGGAAGCGGGGAGCTGTTTTTT; cdr3_aa: CASSSGLAGGPGSGELFF
v_call: TRBV5-1; j_call: TRBJ2-5; d_call: TRBD2; clone_size: medium-sized; cdr3_nt: TGCGCCAGCAGCTTGACTAGCGCTCCCCAAGAGACCCAGTACTTC; cdr3_aa: CASSLTSAPQETQYF
v_call: TRBV20-1; j_call: TRBJ2-2; d_call: TRBD1; clone_size: many; cdr3_nt: TGCAGTGCTAAACAGGGGGCGGCCGGGGAGCTGTTTTTT; cdr3_aa: CSAKQGAAGELFF
v_call: TRBV20-1; j_call: TRBJ2-2; d_call: TRBD1; clone_size: NA; cdr3_nt: TGCAGTGGACAGGGTTACACCGGGGAGCTGTTTTTT; cdr3_aa: CSGQGYTGELFF
v_call: TRBV12-3/TRBV12-4; j_call: TRBJ1-5; d_call: NA; clone_size: many; cdr3_nt: TGTGCCAGCAGTTCAGCAGGGATCAATCAGCCCCAGCATTTT; cdr3_aa: CASSSAGINQPQHF
v_call: TRBV9; j_call: TRBJ1-1; d_call: TRBD1; clone_size: many; cdr3_nt: TGTGCCAGCAGCGCTTCGACAGGGTCGACTGAAGCTTTCTTT; cdr3_aa: CASSASTGSTEAFF
v_call: TRBV29-1; j_call: TRBJ1-3; d_call: TRBD1; clone_size: many; cdr3_nt: TGCAGCGTTAAGATCGGACAGGGCCTTTTCAACACCATATATTTT; cdr3_aa: CSVKIGQGLFNTIYF
v_call: TRBV28; j_call: TRBJ2-7; d_call: NA; clone_size: once; cdr3_nt: TGTGTCAGCAGTCGCTCATTGCCCTACGAGCAGTACTTC; cdr3_aa: CVSSRSLPYEQYF
v_call: TRBV6-2/TRBV6-3; j_call: TRBJ1-2; d_call: TRBD1; clone_size: many; cdr3_nt: TGTGCCAGCAGCCCAACCGGGACAGCATATGGCTACACCTTC; cdr3_aa: CASSPTGTAYGYTF
v_call: TRBV5-1; j_call: TRBJ2-3; d_call: TRBD2; clone_size: many; cdr3_nt: TGCGCCACCCGGACTAGCGGAGATACGCAGTATTTT; cdr3_aa: CATRTSGDTQYF
v_call: TRBV28; j_call: TRBJ2-7; d_call: TRBD1; clone_size: many; cdr3_nt: TGTGCCAGCAGTTATGCCCCCGGCACAGGGGATACCTACGAGCAGTACTTC; cdr3_aa: CASSYAPGTGDTYEQYF
v_call: TRBV15; j_call: TRBJ1-3; d_call: NA; clone_size: many; cdr3_nt: TGTGCCACCAGCAGTGCCGGGTCCGGAGGAAACACCATATATTTT; cdr3_aa: CATSSAGSGGNTIYF
v_call: TRBV5-1; j_call: TRBJ2-7; d_call: NA; clone_size: NA; cdr3_nt: TGCGCCAGCAGCCCCCTGACAGGGACTGACGAGCAGTACTTC; cdr3_aa: CASSPLTGTDEQYF
v_call: TRBV18; j_call: TRBJ1-2; d_call: NA; clone_size: many; cdr3_nt: TGTGCCAGCTCACCACGTCAGGGAAGCTATGGCTACACCTTC; cdr3_aa: CASSPRQGSYGYTF
v_call: TRBV9; j_call: TRBJ1-3; d_call: NA; clone_size: many; cdr3_nt: TGTGCCAGCAGCGTAGGAGGGGGAAACACCATATATTTT; cdr3_aa: CASSVGGGNTIYF
v_call: TRBV18; j_call: TRBJ2-7; d_call: NA; clone_size: many; cdr3_nt: TGTGCCAGCTCACGAAGCACCAGGGCTGTCAACGAGCAGTACTTC; cdr3_aa: CASSRSTRAVNEQYF
v_call: TRBV7-2; j_call: TRBJ1-1; d_call: NA; clone_size: many; cdr3_nt: TGTGCCAGCAGCTTAGACAGTGGCACTGAAGCTTTCTTT; cdr3_aa: CASSLDSGTEAFF
v_call: TRBV10-3; j_call: TRBJ2-3; d_call: TRBD1; clone_size: many; cdr3_nt: TGTGCCATTCGGGGTGACAGGGACCTTCGATATACGCAGTATTTT; cdr3_aa: CAIRGDRDLRYTQYF
v_call: TRBV24-1; j_call: TRBJ1-2; d_call: NA; clone_size: many; cdr3_nt: TGTGCCACCAGTGACGTAGATTTCTATGGCTACACCTTC; cdr3_aa: CATSDVDFYGYTF
v_call: TRBV7-8; j_call: TRBJ1-2; d_call: NA; clone_size: few; cdr3_nt: TGTGCCAGCAGCTTAGATGGCTACGTTGGCTACACCTTC; cdr3_aa: CASSLDGYVGYTF
v_call: TRBV5-5; j_call: TRBJ2-2; d_call: NA; clone_size: many; cdr3_nt: TGTGCCAGCAGCTCTTCTTCCCGGGTTTCGAACACCGGGGAGCTGTTTTTT; cdr3_aa: CASSSSSRVSNTGELFF
v_call: TRBV7-8; j_call: TRBJ1-5; d_call: NA; clone_size: medium-sized; cdr3_nt: TGTGCCAGCAGCTTAGCGGGTGGAGGAGTGGGGCAGCCCCAGCATTTT; cdr3_aa: CASSLAGGGVGQPQHF
v_call: TRBV20-1; j_call: TRBJ2-1; d_call: TRBD2; clone_size: many; cdr3_nt: TGCAGTGCAGAACTAGCGGGGGGGAATGAGCAGTTCTTC; cdr3_aa: CSAELAGGNEQFF